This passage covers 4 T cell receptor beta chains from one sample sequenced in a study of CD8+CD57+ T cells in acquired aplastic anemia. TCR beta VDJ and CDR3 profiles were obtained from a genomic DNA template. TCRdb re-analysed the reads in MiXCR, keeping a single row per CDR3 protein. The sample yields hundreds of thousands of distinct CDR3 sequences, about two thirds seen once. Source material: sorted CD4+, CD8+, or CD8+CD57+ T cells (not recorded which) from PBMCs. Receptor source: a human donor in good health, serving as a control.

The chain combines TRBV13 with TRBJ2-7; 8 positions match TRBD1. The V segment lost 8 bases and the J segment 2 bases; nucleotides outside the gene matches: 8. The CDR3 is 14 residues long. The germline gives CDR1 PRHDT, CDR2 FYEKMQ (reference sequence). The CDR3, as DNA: TGTGCCAGCTCCCCGCAGGGGGCTCCCTACGAGCAGTACTTC. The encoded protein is CASSPQGAPYEQYF.

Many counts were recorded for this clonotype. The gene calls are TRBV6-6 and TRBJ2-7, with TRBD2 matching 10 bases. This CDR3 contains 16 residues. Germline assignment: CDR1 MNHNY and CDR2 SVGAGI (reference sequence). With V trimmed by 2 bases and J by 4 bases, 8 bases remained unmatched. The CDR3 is CASSYLVAGGGYEQYF. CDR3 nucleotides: TGTGCCAGCAGTTACCTCGTAGCGGGGGGCGGGTACGAGCAGTACTTC.

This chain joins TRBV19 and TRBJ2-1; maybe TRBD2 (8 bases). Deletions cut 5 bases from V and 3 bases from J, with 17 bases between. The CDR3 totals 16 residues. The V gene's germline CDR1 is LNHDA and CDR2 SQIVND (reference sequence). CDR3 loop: CASSPFGRGLYNEQFF. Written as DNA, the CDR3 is TGTGCCAGTAGTCCCTTCGGGAGGGGGCTCTACAATGAGCAGTTCTTC.

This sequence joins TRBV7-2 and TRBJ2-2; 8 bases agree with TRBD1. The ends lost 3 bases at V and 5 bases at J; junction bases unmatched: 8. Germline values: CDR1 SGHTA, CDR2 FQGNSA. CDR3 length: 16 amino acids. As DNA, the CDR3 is TGTGCCAGCAGCTTGGACAGGGTAGGGGAAACCGGGGAGCTGTTTTTT. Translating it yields CASSLDRVGETGELFF.